This TCR beta chain stems from a study of long-term antiretroviral therapy in people with HIV. Study findings and constraints: Clones that expanded before ART (that is, prior to treatment) dominated the repertoire at all time points. Controls exceeded HIV repertoires in CDR3 length range.

To note about this clone: Its antigen is undetermined.

CDR3 length: 16 amino acids. Germline V gene lookup returns CDR1 SGHRS and CDR2 YFSETQ. The junction had 9 bases not matched to a gene; V was cut back by 2 bases and J by 6 bases. PBMC samples from each donor numbered at least one pre-ART and at least two post-ART. Version v3.0 of the immunoSEQ assay ran at survey level. Clones were read by immunoSEQ multiplex PCR, and TCRdb kept only the in-frame ones, dropping some. In the table there are tens of thousands of clones, less than 90% of which are singletons. The specimen comprised unsorted PBMCs, sampled about 5 years before starting antiretroviral therapy. The chain links TRBV5-1 to TRBJ2-2; 8 bases align to TRBD1. This clonotype was obtained from a man aged 50-59 years with HIV. The CDR3 region has the DNA TGCGCCAGCAGCTTTTATGGACAGGGTGATGCCGGGGAGCTGTTTTTT. Its translation: CASSFYGQGDAGELFF.